This entry features one TCR beta chain sequence. This CDR3 has 18 amino acids. Germline CDR1 is SGHAT and CDR2 is FQDESV (reference sequence). V lost 5 bases and J 0 bases, leaving 17 bases between the germline ends. The sample is drawn from a study of early T cells in non-severe SARS-CoV-2 infection. Background on the study: Chains stayed unpaired after sequencing of bulk RNA from unsorted whole blood.

TCRdb analysed the 5' RACE reads with MiXCR anew, one entry per CDR3 protein. The data hold roughly 46,000 distinct CDR3 sequences, with 9.4% observed a single time. The clonotype comes from an adult who was a healthcare worker with PCR-confirmed SARS-CoV-2 infection or an uninfected control (not recorded which). Here the sequenced sample was whole blood, taken at baseline. The chain carries TRBV11-1 and TRBJ2-6; D may match TRBD1 or TRBD2 (5 bases each). In nucleotides, the CDR3 is TGTGCCAGCAGCGGCCGGGACGCCTCGATCTCTGGGGCCAACGTCCTGACTTTC. Its protein product is CASSGRDASISGANVLTF.